A selection of T cell receptor beta chains follows, all from one sample in a study of blood T cells in healthy people across ages. TCRdb re-analysed the 5' RACE reads in MiXCR, keeping a single row per CDR3 protein. This sample has 660,000 or so distinct CDR3 sequences, with roughly 50% found just once. Specimen: blood. These receptors were obtained from a man aged 55 to 69 in good health. CDR3s include the opening cysteine and the closing phenylalanine or tryptophan. The order of the fields is clone size, D gene, J gene, V gene, CDR3 protein, CDR3 DNA. A D gene is named only where the DNA matches it firmly. Not every row has a clone size; where given, it reads once, few, many or a size class.

NA,NA,TRBJ2-3,TRBV5-1,CASSRDLGDTQYF,TGCGCCAGCTCCCGGGATTTGGGAGATACGCAGTATTTT
NA,NA,TRBJ2-3,TRBV6-5,CASSYPGTDTQYF,TGTGCCAGCAGTTATCCCGGGACGGATACGCAGTATTTT
NA,TRBD2,TRBJ2-1,TRBV5-1,CASSSSGSRYNEQFF,TGCGCCAGCAGCTCTAGCGGGAGCAGGTACAATGAGCAGTTCTTC
NA,TRBD1,TRBJ2-5,TRBV5-1,CASSQRAGTGTYGQYF,TGCGCCAGTAGCCAAAGGGCCGGGACAGGGACTTACGGGCAGTACTTC
NA,TRBD2,TRBJ2-7,TRBV29-1,CSVVAGGDYEQYF,TGCAGCGTAGTAGCGGGGGGGGACTACGAGCAGTACTTC
NA,NA,TRBJ1-1,TRBV4-1,CASRQHTNTEAFF,TGCGCCAGCAGACAACACACCAACACTGAAGCTTTCTTT
NA,TRBD2,TRBJ2-1,TRBV3-1,CASSQTPSGYNEQFF,TGTGCCAGCAGCCAAACCCCTAGCGGATACAATGAGCAGTTCTTC
NA,NA,TRBJ1-2,TRBV6-5,CASSYSTMTGGGGYTF,TGTGCCAGCAGTTACTCAACTATGACGGGCGGAGGGGGCTACACCTTC
NA,TRBD2,TRBJ2-1,TRBV6-6,CASQPVGGSGFEQFF,TGTGCCAGCCAACCCGTGGGGGGGAGTGGATTTGAGCAGTTCTTC
NA,NA,TRBJ2-5,TRBV28,CASRRSTGLQSQETQYF,TGTGCCAGCAGGCGATCAACGGGACTCCAGTCCCAAGAGACCCAGTACTTC
NA,NA,TRBJ1-1,TRBV9,CASSQSGGRGTEAFF,TGTGCCAGCAGCCAATCGGGGGGGCGGGGTACTGAAGCTTTCTTT
NA,NA,TRBJ2-1,TRBV6-5,CASSAANEQFF,TGTGCCAGCAGTGCAGCGAATGAGCAGTTCTTC
few,TRBD1,TRBJ1-1,TRBV2,CASTQQGAGTEAFF,TGTGCCAGCACCCAACAGGGGGCGGGGACTGAAGCTTTCTTT
NA,NA,TRBJ2-5,TRBV7-2,CASSPSATHRETQYF,TGTGCCAGCAGCCCTAGCGCAACGCATCGAGAGACCCAGTACTTC
NA,NA,TRBJ2-5,TRBV28,CASSLNGAGYQETQYF,TGTGCCAGCAGTTTAAATGGCGCAGGGTACCAAGAGACCCAGTACTTC
NA,TRBD1,TRBJ1-5,TRBV20-1,CSARADRARSQPQHF,TGCAGTGCTAGAGCCGACAGGGCTCGGAGTCAGCCCCAGCATTTT
NA,NA,TRBJ1-4,TRBV20-1,CSARDQRGGTNEKLFF,TGCAGTGCTAGAGATCAAAGGGGAGGAACTAATGAAAAACTGTTTTTT
NA,NA,TRBJ2-5,TRBV10-3,CAISESGPSWETQYF,TGTGCCATCAGTGAGTCAGGTCCGTCCTGGGAGACCCAGTACTTC
NA,NA,TRBJ2-1,TRBV3-1,CASSRDSMENEQFF,TGTGCCAGCAGTAGGGACTCCATGGAGAATGAGCAGTTCTTC
NA,NA,TRBJ2-3,TRBV7-8,CASSLALRGHTDTQYF,TGTGCCAGCAGCTTAGCTTTGCGGGGGCACACAGATACGCAGTATTTT
once,TRBD2,TRBJ2-1,TRBV5-1,CASGASGGDNEQFF,TGCGCCAGCGGGGCTAGCGGGGGGGACAATGAGCAGTTCTTC
NA,NA,TRBJ2-4,TRBV5-5,CASSPDRYLAKNIQYF,TGTGCCAGCAGCCCGGACAGATACTTAGCCAAAAACATTCAGTACTTC
NA,TRBD1,TRBJ2-1,TRBV20-1,CSAPRTGNWNEQFF,TGCAGTGCTCCGCGGACAGGGAATTGGAATGAGCAGTTCTTC
few,TRBD1,TRBJ2-4,TRBV20-1,CSARVRGTGLNIQYF,TGCAGTGCTAGAGTGAGGGGGACAGGGTTAAACATTCAGTACTTC
NA,NA,TRBJ2-3,TRBV5-1,CASSLGSLAVRGDTQYF,TGCGCCAGCAGCTTGGGTTCCCTAGCGGTCAGGGGAGATACGCAGTATTTT
NA,TRBD2,TRBJ2-3,TRBV15,CATSRDLRLAGGTDTQYF,TGTGCCACCAGCAGAGATCTTCGGCTAGCGGGGGGCACAGATACGCAGTATTTT
NA,NA,TRBJ2-5,TRBV29-1,CSVEGGAGYVQYF,TGCAGCGTTGAAGGAGGGGCTGGCTACGTGCAGTACTTC
NA,NA,TRBJ2-1,TRBV12-3/TRBV12-4,CASSLRAFSYNEQFF,TGTGCCAGCAGTTTGCGGGCCTTCTCCTACAATGAGCAGTTCTTC
NA,NA,TRBJ2-7,TRBV5-1,CASSSDDPGLEQYF,TGCGCCAGCAGCTCGGACGACCCGGGGCTCGAGCAGTACTTC
NA,NA,TRBJ2-7,TRBV5-1,CASSLSGPPACEQYF,TGCGCCAGCAGCTTGTCCGGGCCTCCGGCCTGCGAGCAGTACTTC
NA,NA,TRBJ2-5,TRBV10-3,CAISIAVGQETQYF,TGTGCCATCAGCATTGCAGTGGGCCAAGAGACCCAGTACTTC
NA,NA,TRBJ2-7,TRBV5-1,CASSVRQASYEQYF,TGCGCCAGCAGCGTAAGACAGGCATCCTACGAGCAGTACTTC
NA,NA,TRBJ1-1,TRBV20-1,CSARAHRAPMNTEAFF,TGCAGTGCTAGAGCTCACAGGGCCCCCATGAACACTGAAGCTTTCTTT
NA,TRBD2,TRBJ2-3,TRBV20-1,CSAGSSGGALNTQYF,TGCAGTGCTGGATCTAGCGGGGGGGCTTTAAATACGCAGTATTTT
NA,TRBD1,TRBJ2-7,TRBV4-1,CASSQARGTGSYEQYF,TGCGCCAGCAGCCAAGCCAGGGGGACAGGGTCCTACGAGCAGTACTTC
NA,NA,TRBJ2-2,TRBV5-1,CASSLAPVRDTGELFF,TGCGCCAGCAGCTTGGCACCCGTCAGGGACACCGGGGAGCTGTTTTTT
NA,NA,TRBJ1-2,TRBV18,CASSPTGRGNYGYTF,TGTGCCAGCTCACCAACGGGAAGAGGTAACTATGGCTACACCTTC
NA,NA,TRBJ1-3,TRBV18,CASSPFDGSGNTIYF,TGTGCCAGCTCACCATTTGATGGCTCTGGAAACACCATATATTTT
NA,NA,TRBJ2-3,TRBV11-2,CASSFVRANTDTQYF,TGTGCCAGCAGCTTCGTCAGGGCCAACACAGATACGCAGTATTTT
NA,NA,TRBJ2-1,TRBV19,CASSIDSLSYNEQFF,TGTGCCAGTAGTATAGACAGCCTTTCCTACAATGAGCAGTTCTTC
NA,NA,TRBJ1-2,TRBV5-6,CASSPMTPDGYGYTF,TGTGCCAGCAGCCCAATGACTCCCGACGGCTATGGCTACACCTTC
few,TRBD2,TRBJ2-1,TRBV5-1,CASSLRPGTSGGANEQFF,TGCGCCAGCAGCTTGAGGCCTGGGACTAGCGGGGGGGCCAATGAGCAGTTCTTC
many,NA,TRBJ1-1,TRBV20-1,CSARVSQHMNTEAFF,TGCAGTGCTAGAGTTTCACAGCACATGAACACTGAAGCTTTCTTT
NA,TRBD1,TRBJ1-2,TRBV19,CASSNPSDRANYGYTF,TGTGCCAGTAGTAACCCCTCGGACAGGGCTAACTATGGCTACACCTTC
NA,NA,TRBJ2-5,TRBV6-1,CASSEAETQYF,TGTGCCAGCAGTGAAGCGGAGACCCAGTACTTC
NA,NA,TRBJ2-7,TRBV5-1,CASSLDTDSYEQYF,TGCGCCAGCAGCCTAGACACAGACTCCTACGAGCAGTACTTC